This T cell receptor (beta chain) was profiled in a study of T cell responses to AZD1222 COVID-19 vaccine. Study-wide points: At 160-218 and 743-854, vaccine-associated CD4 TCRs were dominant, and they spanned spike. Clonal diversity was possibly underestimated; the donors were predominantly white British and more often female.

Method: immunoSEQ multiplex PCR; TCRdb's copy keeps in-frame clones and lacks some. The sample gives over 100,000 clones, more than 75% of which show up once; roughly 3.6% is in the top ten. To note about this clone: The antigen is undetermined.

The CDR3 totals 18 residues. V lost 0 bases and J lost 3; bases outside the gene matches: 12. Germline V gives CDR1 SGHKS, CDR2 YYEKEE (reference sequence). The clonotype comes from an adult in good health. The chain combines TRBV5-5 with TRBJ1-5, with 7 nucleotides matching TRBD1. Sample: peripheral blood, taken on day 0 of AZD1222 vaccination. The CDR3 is CASSLEVGGRGNNQPQHF. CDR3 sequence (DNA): TGTGCCAGCAGCTTGGAAGTAGGGGGCCGGGGTAACAATCAGCCCCAGCATTTT.